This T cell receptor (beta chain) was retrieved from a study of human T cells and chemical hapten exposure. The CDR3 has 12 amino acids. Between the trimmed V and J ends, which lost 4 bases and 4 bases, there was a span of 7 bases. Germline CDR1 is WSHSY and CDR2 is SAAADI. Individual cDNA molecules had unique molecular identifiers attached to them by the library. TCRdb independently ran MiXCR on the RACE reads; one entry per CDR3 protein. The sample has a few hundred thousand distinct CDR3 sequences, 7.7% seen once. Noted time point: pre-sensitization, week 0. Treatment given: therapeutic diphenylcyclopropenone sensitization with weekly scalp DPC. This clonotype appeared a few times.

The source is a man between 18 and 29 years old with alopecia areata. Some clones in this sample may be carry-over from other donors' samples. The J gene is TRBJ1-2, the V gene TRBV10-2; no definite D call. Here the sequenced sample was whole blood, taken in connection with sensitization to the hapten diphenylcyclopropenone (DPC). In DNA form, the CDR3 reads TGCGCCAGCAGTGCAGAACCCTATGGCTACACCTTC. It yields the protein CASSAEPYGYTF.